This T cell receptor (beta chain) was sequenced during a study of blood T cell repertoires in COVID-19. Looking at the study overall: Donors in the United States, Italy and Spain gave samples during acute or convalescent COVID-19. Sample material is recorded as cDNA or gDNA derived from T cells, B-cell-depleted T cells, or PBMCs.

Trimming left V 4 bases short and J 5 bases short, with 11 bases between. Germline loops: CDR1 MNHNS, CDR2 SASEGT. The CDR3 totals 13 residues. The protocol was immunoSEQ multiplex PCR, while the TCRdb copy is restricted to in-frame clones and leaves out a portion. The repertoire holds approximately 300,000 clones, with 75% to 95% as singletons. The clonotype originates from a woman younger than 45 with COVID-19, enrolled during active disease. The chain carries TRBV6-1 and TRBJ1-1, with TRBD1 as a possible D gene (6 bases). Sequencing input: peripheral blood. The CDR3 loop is CASSAYRETEAFF. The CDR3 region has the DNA TGTGCCAGCAGTGCTTACAGGGAAACTGAAGCTTTCTTT.